The T cell receptor (beta chain) under discussion was sequenced for a study of T cell clonotyping in hematopoietic cell transplantation. General observations from the study: At the given depth, recipient repertoires were over 95% de novo clonotypes. CD4 and CD8 repertoire contributions could not be separated without sorting.

Data came from immunoSEQ multiplex PCR; TCRdb stores just in-frame clones and leaves some out. The table lists tens of thousands of clones, 93% of them singletons, with around 2% in the top ten. The CDR3 extends over 14 amino acids. Germline assignment: CDR1 SGHTA and CDR2 FQGNSA. The germline V and J ends were trimmed by 4 bases and 6 bases, with 13 bases remaining between them. Described time point: recipient sample about 28 days before transplant, after cytoreduction. Of note for this clone: Antigen specificity is unknown.

The sample in question was peripheral blood mononuclear cells, obtained before stem cell transplant. The chain links TRBV7-2 to TRBJ1-5; D is ambiguous. The TCR sequence derives from a man in his fifties or sixties with acute myeloid leukemia. Some clones in this sample may be carry-over from other donors' samples. In DNA, the CDR3 is TGTGCCAGCAGCTCACGCAGTAGTCTTCAGCCCCAGCATTTT. This encodes CASSSRSSLQPQHF.